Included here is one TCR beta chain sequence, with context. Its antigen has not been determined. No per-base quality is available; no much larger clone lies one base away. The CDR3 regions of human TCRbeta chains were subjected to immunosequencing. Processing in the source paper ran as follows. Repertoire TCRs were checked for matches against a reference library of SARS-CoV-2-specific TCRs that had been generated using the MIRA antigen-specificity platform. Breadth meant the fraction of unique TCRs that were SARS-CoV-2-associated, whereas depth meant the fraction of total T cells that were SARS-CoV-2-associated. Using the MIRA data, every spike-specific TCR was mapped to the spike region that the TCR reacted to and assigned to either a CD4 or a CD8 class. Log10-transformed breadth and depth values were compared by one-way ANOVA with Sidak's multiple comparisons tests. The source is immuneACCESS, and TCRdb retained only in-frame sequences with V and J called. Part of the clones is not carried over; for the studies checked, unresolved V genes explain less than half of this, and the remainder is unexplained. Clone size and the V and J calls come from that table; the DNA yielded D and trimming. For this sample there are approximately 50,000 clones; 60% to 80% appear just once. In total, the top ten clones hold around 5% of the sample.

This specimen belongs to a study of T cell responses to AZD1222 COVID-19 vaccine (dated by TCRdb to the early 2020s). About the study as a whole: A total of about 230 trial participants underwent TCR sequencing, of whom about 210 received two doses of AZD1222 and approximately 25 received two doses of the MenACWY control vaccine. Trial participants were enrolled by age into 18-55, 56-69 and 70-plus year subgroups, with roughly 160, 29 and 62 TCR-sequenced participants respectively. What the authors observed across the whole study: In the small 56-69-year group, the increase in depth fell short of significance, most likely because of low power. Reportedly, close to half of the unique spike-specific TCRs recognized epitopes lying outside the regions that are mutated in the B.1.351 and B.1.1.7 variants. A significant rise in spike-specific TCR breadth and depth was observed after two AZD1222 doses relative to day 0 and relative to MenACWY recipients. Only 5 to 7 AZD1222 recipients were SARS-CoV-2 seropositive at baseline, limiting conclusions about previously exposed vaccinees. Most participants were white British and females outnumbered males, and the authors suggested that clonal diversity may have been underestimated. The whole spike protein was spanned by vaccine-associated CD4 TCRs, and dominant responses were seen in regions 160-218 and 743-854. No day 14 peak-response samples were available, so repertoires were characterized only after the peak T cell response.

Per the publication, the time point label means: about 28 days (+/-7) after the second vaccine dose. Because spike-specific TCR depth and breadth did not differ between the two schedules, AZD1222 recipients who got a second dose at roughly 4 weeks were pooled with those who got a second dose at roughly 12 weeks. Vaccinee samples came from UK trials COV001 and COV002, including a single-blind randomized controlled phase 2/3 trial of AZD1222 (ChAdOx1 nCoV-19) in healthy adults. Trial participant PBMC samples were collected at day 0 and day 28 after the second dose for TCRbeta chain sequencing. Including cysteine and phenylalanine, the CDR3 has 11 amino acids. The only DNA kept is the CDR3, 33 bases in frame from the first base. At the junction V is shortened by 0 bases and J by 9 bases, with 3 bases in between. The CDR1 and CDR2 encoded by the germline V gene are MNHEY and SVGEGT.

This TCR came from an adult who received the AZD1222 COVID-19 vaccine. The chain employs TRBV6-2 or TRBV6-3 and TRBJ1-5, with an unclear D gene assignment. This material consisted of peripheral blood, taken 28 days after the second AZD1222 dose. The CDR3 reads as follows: CASSYSGPQHF. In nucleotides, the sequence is TGTGCCAGCAGTTACTCAGGGCCCCAGCATTTT.